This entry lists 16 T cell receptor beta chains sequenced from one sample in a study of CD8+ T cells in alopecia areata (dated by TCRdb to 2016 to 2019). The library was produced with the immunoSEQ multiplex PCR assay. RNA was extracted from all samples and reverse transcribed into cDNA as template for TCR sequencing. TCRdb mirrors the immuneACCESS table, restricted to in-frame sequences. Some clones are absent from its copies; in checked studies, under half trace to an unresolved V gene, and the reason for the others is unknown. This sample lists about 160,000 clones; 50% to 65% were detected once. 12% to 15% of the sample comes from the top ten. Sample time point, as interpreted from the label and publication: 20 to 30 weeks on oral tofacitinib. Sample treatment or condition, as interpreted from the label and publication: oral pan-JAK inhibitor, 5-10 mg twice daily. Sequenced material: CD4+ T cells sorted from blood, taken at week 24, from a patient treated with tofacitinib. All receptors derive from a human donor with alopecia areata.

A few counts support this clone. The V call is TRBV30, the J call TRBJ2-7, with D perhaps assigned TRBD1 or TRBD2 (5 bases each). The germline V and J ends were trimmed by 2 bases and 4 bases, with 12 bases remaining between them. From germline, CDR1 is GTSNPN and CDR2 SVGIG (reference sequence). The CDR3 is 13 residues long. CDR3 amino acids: CAWSKEGRYEQYF. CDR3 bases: TGTGCCTGGAGTAAAGAGGGGAGATACGAGCAGTACTTC.

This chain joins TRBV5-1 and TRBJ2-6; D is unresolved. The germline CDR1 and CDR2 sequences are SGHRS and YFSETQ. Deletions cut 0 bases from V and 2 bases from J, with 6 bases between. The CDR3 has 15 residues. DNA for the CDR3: TGCGCCAGCAGCTTGGGAGTGCCTGGGGCCAACGTCCTGACTTTC. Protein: CASSLGVPGANVLTF.

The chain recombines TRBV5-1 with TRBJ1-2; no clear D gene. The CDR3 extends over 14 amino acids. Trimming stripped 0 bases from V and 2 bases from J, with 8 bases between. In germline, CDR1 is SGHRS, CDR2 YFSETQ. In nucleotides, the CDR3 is TGCGCCAGCAGCTTGGACAGCGAAAACTATGGCTACACCTTC. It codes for CASSLDSENYGYTF.

DNA of the CDR3: TGTGCCTGGACCCCGACCTCCTACAATGAGCAGTTCTTC. Translating gives CAWTPTSYNEQFF. The chain links TRBV30 to TRBJ2-1, with D uncertain. Germline CDR1 and CDR2: GTSNPN and SVGIG (reference sequence). CDR3 length: 13 residues. V gave up 4 bases and J gave up 0 bases, with 7 bases separating them.

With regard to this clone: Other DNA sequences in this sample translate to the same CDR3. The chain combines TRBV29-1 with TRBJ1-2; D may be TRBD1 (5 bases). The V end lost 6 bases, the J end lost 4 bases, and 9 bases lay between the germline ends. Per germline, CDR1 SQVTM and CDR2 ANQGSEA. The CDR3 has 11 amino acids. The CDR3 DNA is TGCAGCGTCACAGGCGGCTATGGCTACACCTTC. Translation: CSVTGGYGYTF.

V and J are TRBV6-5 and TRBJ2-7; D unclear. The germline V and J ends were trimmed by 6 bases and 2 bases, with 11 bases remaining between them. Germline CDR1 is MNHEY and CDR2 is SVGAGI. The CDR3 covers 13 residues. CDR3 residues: CASSPAHTYEQYF. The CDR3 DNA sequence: TGTGCCAGCAGCCCTGCCCACACCTACGAGCAGTACTTC.

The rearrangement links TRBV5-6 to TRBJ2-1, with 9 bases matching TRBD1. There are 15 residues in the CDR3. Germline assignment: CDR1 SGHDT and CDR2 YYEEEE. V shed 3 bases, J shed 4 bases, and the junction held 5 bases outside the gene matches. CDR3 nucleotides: TGTGCCAGCAGCTATGGGACAGGGTCTTACAATGAGCAGTTCTTC. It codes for CASSYGTGSYNEQFF.

CDR3 coding DNA: TGTGCCAGCAAATCTAGGGAGGGAGGGGGCGAGCAGTACTTC. This sequence encodes CASKSREGGGEQYF. The V and J genes are TRBV6-6 and TRBJ2-7, with D maybe TRBD2 (7 bases). The V gene lost 7 bases and the J gene lost 6 bases, with 19 bases spanning the gap. CDR3 length: 14 residues. Per germline, CDR1 MNHNY and CDR2 SVGAGI (reference sequence).

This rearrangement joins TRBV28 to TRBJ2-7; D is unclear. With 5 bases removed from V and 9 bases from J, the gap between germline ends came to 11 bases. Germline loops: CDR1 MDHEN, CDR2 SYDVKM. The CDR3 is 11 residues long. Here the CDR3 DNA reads TGTGCCAGCAGTACGGACCGCGGGCAGTACTTC. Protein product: CASSTDRGQYF.

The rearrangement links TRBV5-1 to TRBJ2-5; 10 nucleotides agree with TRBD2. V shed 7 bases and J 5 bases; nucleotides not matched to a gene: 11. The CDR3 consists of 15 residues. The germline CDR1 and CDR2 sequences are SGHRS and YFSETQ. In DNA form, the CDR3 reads TGCGCCAGCTCCAATAGCGGGGGGCCACGGGAGACCCAGTACTTC. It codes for CASSNSGGPRETQYF.

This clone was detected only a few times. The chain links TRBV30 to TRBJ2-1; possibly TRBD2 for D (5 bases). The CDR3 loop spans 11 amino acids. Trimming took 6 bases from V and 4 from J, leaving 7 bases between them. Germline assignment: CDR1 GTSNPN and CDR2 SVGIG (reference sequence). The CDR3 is CACSGYNEQFF. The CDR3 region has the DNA TGTGCCTGCTCGGGGTACAATGAGCAGTTCTTC. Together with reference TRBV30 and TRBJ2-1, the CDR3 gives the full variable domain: SQTIHQWPATLVQPVGSPLSLECTVEGTSNPNLYWYRQAAGRGLQLLFYSVGIGQISSEVPQNLSASRPQDRQFILSSKKLLLSDSGFYLCACSGYNEQFFGPGTRLTVL.

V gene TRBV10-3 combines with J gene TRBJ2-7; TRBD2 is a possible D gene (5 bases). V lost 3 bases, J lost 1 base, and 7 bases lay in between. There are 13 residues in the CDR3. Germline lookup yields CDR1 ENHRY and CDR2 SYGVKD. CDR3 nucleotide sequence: TGTGCCATCAGTGACGGACTTTCCTACGAGCAGTACTTC. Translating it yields CAISDGLSYEQYF.

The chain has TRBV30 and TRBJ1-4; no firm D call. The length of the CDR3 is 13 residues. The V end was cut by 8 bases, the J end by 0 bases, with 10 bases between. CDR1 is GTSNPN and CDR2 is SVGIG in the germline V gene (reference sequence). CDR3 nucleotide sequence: TGTGCCCATGACTTCGCAACTAATGAAAAACTGTTTTTT. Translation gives CAHDFATNEKLFF.

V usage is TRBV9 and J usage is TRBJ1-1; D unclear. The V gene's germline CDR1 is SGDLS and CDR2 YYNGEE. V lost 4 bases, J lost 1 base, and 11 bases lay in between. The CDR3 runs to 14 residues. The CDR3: CASSPEGWNTEAFF. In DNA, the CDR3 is TGTGCCAGCAGCCCAGAGGGTTGGAACACTGAAGCTTTCTTT.

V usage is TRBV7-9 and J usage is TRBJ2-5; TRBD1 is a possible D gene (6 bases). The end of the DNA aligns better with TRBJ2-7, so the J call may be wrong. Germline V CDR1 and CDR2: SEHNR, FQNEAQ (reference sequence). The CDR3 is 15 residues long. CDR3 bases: TGTGCCAGCAGCTCTCTCAGGGGCGGTTCCTACGAGCAGTACTTC. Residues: CASSSLRGGSYEQYF.

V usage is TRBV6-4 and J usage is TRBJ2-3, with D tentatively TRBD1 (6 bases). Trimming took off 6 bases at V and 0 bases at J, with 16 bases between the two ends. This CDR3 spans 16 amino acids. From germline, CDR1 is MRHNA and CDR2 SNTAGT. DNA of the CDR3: TGTGCCAGCAGCCCCTCCAGGGGCAGTAGCACAGATACGCAGTATTTT. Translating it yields CASSPSRGSSTDTQYF.